Listed below are T cell receptor beta chains from one sample, sequenced in a study of cytotoxic CD8 clonotypes in ibrutinib-treated CLL. The repertoire was sequenced with immunoSEQ multiplex PCR; TCRdb's copy has only in-frame clones and lacks some. The sample includes 300,000 or so clones, 67% of them seen just once. The sequences come from PBMCs, collected after 36 months of ibrutinib treatment. Receptor source: a human donor with chronic lymphocytic leukemia. Each CDR3 is given with its conserved first and last residue. Each record gives: V gene, J gene, D gene, clone size, CDR3 DNA, CDR3 protein. D genes are given only for firm matches. Only some rows state a clone size, as once, few, many or a class for expanded clones.

TRBV6-5	TRBJ2-7	TRBD1	-	TGTGCCAGCAGGTGGACAGGGGCCCACGAGCAGTACTTC	CASRWTGAHEQYF
TRBV4-2	TRBJ1-1	TRBD1	-	TGTGCCAGCAGCCGAACAGGGGGCGCATTGAACACTGAAGCTTTCTTT	CASSRTGGALNTEAFF
TRBV5-8	TRBJ1-5	-	few	TGTGCCGCAGCTTATCGCAGCAATCAGCCCCAGCATTTT	CAAAYRSNQPQHF
TRBV28	TRBJ2-3	-	-	TGTGCCAGCAGTTTACGACAGTTTAGCACAGATACGCAGTATTTT	CASSLRQFSTDTQYF
TRBV5-5	TRBJ2-5	-	-	TGTGCCAGCAGCTTGTTTCTTTACCAAGAGACCCAGTACTTC	CASSLFLYQETQYF
TRBV5-6	TRBJ2-5	-	-	TGTGCCAGCAGAACCCTCACCTGGGACCGAATTAAAGAGACCCAGTACTTC	CASRTLTWDRIKETQYF
TRBV7-9	TRBJ1-1	-	-	TGTGCCAGCAGCTTAGGGGGAAACAGGCCAATGAACACTGAAGCTTTCTTT	CASSLGGNRPMNTEAFF
TRBV27	TRBJ2-7	TRBD1	-	TGTGCCAGCCGTAATCTCAGGGGGCCCAACGAGCAGTACTTC	CASRNLRGPNEQYF
TRBV14	TRBJ1-2	-	-	TGTGCCAGCAGCCGTGGGCAGGACGTCTATGGCTACACCTTC	CASSRGQDVYGYTF
TRBV5-1	TRBJ2-1	-	once	TGCGCCAGCAGCCCCGTAAACAATGAGCAGTTCTTC	CASSPVNNEQFF
TRBV4-3	TRBJ1-4	-	-	TGCGCCAGCAGCCCTGAGGTAACTAATGAAAAACTGTTTTTT	CASSPEVTNEKLFF
TRBV5-1	TRBJ2-7	TRBD1	-	TGCGCCAGCAGCCTGAAGGGACAGGGGGCCTACGAGCAGTACTTC	CASSLKGQGAYEQYF
TRBV6-1	TRBJ1-3	-	-	TGTGCCAGCAGTGAGGGGGCGGCTGGAAACACCATATATTTT	CASSEGAAGNTIYF
TRBV9	TRBJ1-1	-	-	TGTGCCAGCAGCGCTCTCTCCGGGATCGGCCTCACTGAAGCTTTCTTT	CASSALSGIGLTEAFF
TRBV4-1	TRBJ1-5	-	few	TGCGCCAGCAGCCAAGAGGGACGCAATCAGCCCCAGCATTTT	CASSQEGRNQPQHF
TRBV9	TRBJ1-5	-	-	TGTGCCAGCAGCGAGAGCCCAGGGATCACGGGCAATCAGCCCCAGCATTTT	CASSESPGITGNQPQHF
TRBV18	TRBJ2-7	TRBD1	few	TGTGCCAGCTCACCGGGACAGGGAAGAGCTGCCGAGCAGTACTTC	CASSPGQGRAAEQYF
TRBV6-6	TRBJ2-3	-	-	TGTGCCAGCAGTTACGCGGGAAGTAGCACAGATACGCAGTATTTT	CASSYAGSSTDTQYF
TRBV28	TRBJ1-2	-	-	TGTGCCAGCAGTGTGCCTCCGCTCTATGGCTACACCTTC	CASSVPPLYGYTF
TRBV5-4	TRBJ1-1	-	-	TGTGCCAGCAGCTTGGCTCAGGGTAGCACTGAAGCTTTCTTT	CASSLAQGSTEAFF
TRBV18	TRBJ1-5	TRBD1	-	TGTGCCAGCTCACCTGGGACAGGGTATGACAATCAGCCCCAGCATTTT	CASSPGTGYDNQPQHF
TRBV29-1	TRBJ2-2	TRBD2	-	TGCAGCGCTGGGACTAGCGGATACCTCTTAGGGACCGGGGAGCTGTTTTTT	CSAGTSGYLLGTGELFF
TRBV10-3	TRBJ1-5	-	-	TGTGCCATCACAAGGGGCAAAGATCAGCCCCAGCATTTT	CAITRGKDQPQHF
TRBV9	TRBJ2-7	-	-	TGTGCCAGCAGCGTAGGGAAGGGGAACGAGCAGTACTTC	CASSVGKGNEQYF
TRBV5-6	TRBJ1-1	TRBD1	-	TGTGCCAGCAGCTTTGGGGACAGGGCAGCTTTCTTT	CASSFGDRAAFF
TRBV11-2	TRBJ2-1	-	-	TGTGCCAGCAGCTTAGGGAATCTTGAGCAGTTCTTC	CASSLGNLEQFF
TRBV29-1	TRBJ1-1	-	few	TGCAGCGTTGGAGCTGGGAACACTGAAGCTTTCTTT	CSVGAGNTEAFF
TRBV18	TRBJ2-5	-	-	TGTGCCAGCTCACCCCCGACAGCGGCGAGGGCCCAGTACTTC	CASSPPTAARAQYF
TRBV2	TRBJ2-2	-	-	TGTGCCAGCAGGCGGCTAGCTAACACCGGGGAGCTGTTTTTT	CASRRLANTGELFF
TRBV6-5	TRBJ2-5	-	-	TGTGCCAGCAGTTACAAGGAGACCCAGTACTTC	CASSYKETQYF
TRBV10-3	TRBJ1-2	-	-	TGTGCCATCAGTGACCGGACGTTAGTAGCCGCAGGGTCGGCTGGCTACACCTTC	CAISDRTLVAAGSAGYTF
TRBV29-1	TRBJ2-7	TRBD1	-	TGCAGCGTTTCGTTTCGAGACAGGGGGCACGAGCAGTACTTC	CSVSFRDRGHEQYF
TRBV7-9	TRBJ2-7	-	few	TGTGCCAGCAGTGGCACCTACGAGCAGTACTTC	CASSGTYEQYF
TRBV5-6	TRBJ1-2	-	-	TGTGCCAGCAGCTTGTGGGGACCGAATGGCTACACCTTC	CASSLWGPNGYTF
TRBV18	TRBJ1-2	TRBD1	few	TGTGCCAGCTCCCCAACAGGGGATGGCTACACCTTC	CASSPTGDGYTF
TRBV5-1	TRBJ1-3	-	-	TGCGCCAGCAGCTTGGAAGGGACACCGGCCACTGGAAACACCATATATTTT	CASSLEGTPATGNTIYF
TRBV4-3	TRBJ2-1	-	-	TGCGCCAGCAGCCAAGATTGGAGCTCCTACAATGAGCAGTTCTTC	CASSQDWSSYNEQFF
TRBV5-4	TRBJ2-3	-	once	TGTGCCAGCAGCTCAGCGAGACTCACAGATACGCAGTATTTT	CASSSARLTDTQYF
TRBV25-1	TRBJ1-3	TRBD1	-	TGTGCCAGCAGTCCGGACAGGGGGCCTGGAAACACCATATATTTT	CASSPDRGPGNTIYF
TRBV9	TRBJ1-1	-	-	TGTGCCAGCAGCGTAGCTGACAGGAGTGAAGCTTTCTTT	CASSVADRSEAFF
TRBV29-1	TRBJ1-2	-	few	TGCAGCGTTGGGAGGGACGTCTATGGCTACACCTTC	CSVGRDVYGYTF
TRBV5-1	TRBJ1-2	-	-	TGCGCCAGCAGCTTGAGTCCAGGAGGTTATGCTGGCTACACCTTC	CASSLSPGGYAGYTF
TRBV7-8	TRBJ2-7	-	-	TGTGCCAGCAGCTTCCGGGCTAGAGCGCTCTCCTACGAGCAGTACTTC	CASSFRARALSYEQYF
TRBV11-3	TRBJ2-3	-	-	TGTGCCAGCAGCTGGGGCCGACACAGCACAGATACGCAGTATTTT	CASSWGRHSTDTQYF
TRBV5-1	TRBJ2-2	-	-	TGCGCCAGCAGCTTCAGACTAGAAAACACCGGGGAGCTGTTTTTT	CASSFRLENTGELFF
TRBV10-1	TRBJ2-5	-	-	TGCGCCAGCAGTGAGAGGGGCAGCGGGGAGACCCAGTACTTC	CASSERGSGETQYF
TRBV7-2	TRBJ2-1	-	-	TGTGCCAGCAGCTTAGGCCAGGGGCCCAATGAGCAGTTCTTC	CASSLGQGPNEQFF
TRBV20-1	TRBJ2-7	-	-	TGCAGTGCTGATCAGATCTACGAGCAGTACTTC	CSADQIYEQYF
TRBV6-5	TRBJ1-2	-	few	TGTGCCAGCCAGACAGGTCCGCACTATGGCTACACCTTC	CASQTGPHYGYTF
TRBV6-5	TRBJ2-7	TRBD2	-	TGTGCCAGCAGTACCCCAGCGGGAGGGCCAGGCGAGCAGTACTTC	CASSTPAGGPGEQYF
TRBV7-9	TRBJ2-7	-	-	TGTGCCAGCAGCCCCAATGAGCCCCCATACGAGCAGTACTTC	CASSPNEPPYEQYF
TRBV7-9	TRBJ2-3	-	-	TGTGCCAGCAGCAGAATACGAACTAGCACAGATACGCAGTATTTT	CASSRIRTSTDTQYF
TRBV15	TRBJ2-7	TRBD2	-	TGTGCCACCAGCAGGACTGGACTAGCGGACCGCTACGAGCAGTACTTC	CATSRTGLADRYEQYF
TRBV5-1	TRBJ2-7	-	-	TGCGCCAGCAGCTTGACGACAGTGACCTCCTACGAGCAGTACTTC	CASSLTTVTSYEQYF
TRBV2	TRBJ1-1	-	few	TGTGCCAGCAGCTCACAGGGTGTCACTGAAGCTTTCTTT	CASSSQGVTEAFF